A single sample gave rise to the 20 T cell receptor beta chains below, sequenced in a study of technical replicates of blood from a handful of donors. Using immunoSEQ multiplex PCR, the repertoire was profiled, and TCRdb retains in-frame clones only, with some absent. Of about 14,000 clones in the sample, roughly 80% are singletons; the top ten hold about 12%. The source material was PBMCs. All receptors derive from a human donor in good health.

The chain uses TRBV4-2 and TRBJ2-1, with 11 bases lining up with TRBD2. The trim removed 2 bases at V and 7 bases at J, leaving 7 bases unmatched. The CDR3 has 16 amino acids. Germline V gives CDR1 LGHNA, CDR2 YNFKEQ. The DNA of the CDR3 is TGTGCCAGCAGCCAAACCGGGACTAGCGGCAAAAATGAGCAGTTCTTC. Encoded protein: CASSQTGTSGKNEQFF.

V gene TRBV28 combines with J gene TRBJ1-1, with a weak D call TRBD1 (5 bases). The CDR3 extends over 13 amino acids. The V gene lost 4 bases and the J gene lost 10 bases, with 16 bases spanning the gap. CDR1 and CDR2 from the germline V gene are MDHEN and SYDVKM. Written as DNA, the CDR3 is TGTGCCAGCAGTTCCGGGACTACACACCGAGCTTTCTTT. It codes for CASSSGTTHRAFF.

This clone came up once. The V call is TRBV19, the J call TRBJ2-7, with D perhaps TRBD2 (5 bases). Germline CDR1 is LNHDA and CDR2 is SQIVND (reference sequence). The CDR3 spans 14 residues. The V end lost 1 base, the J end lost 0 bases, and 7 bases lay between the germline ends. The CDR3, as DNA: TGTGCCAGTAGTATAGCCCGGGACTCCTACGAGCAGTACTTC. Translating it yields CASSIARDSYEQYF. Drawing the rest from reference TRBV19 and TRBJ2-7, the complete variable domain is DGGITQSPKYLFRKEGQNVTLSCEQNLNHDAMYWYRQDPGQGLRLIYYSQIVNDFQKGDIAEGYSVSREKKESFPLTVTSAQKNPTAFYLCASSIARDSYEQYFGPGTRLTVT.

The chain employs TRBV6-1 and TRBJ2-5, with D maybe TRBD2 (6 bases). The assigned J gene may be wrong: the sequence end matches TRBJ2-7 better. The germline CDR1 and CDR2 sequences are MNHNS and SASEGT. The CDR3 covers 15 residues. The CDR3: CASSEDHGGWDEQYF. The CDR3 DNA sequence: TGTGCCAGCAGTGAAGACCACGGAGGGTGGGACGAGCAGTACTTC.

The chain links TRBV5-1 to TRBJ2-1, with D perhaps TRBD2 (6 bases). The germline CDR1 and CDR2 sequences are SGHRS and YFSETQ. V was pared by 4 bases and J by 0 bases, with 11 bases between. The CDR3 extends over 15 amino acids. The CDR3: CASSVAGSSYNEQFF. The DNA for the CDR3 is TGCGCCAGCAGCGTTGCGGGAAGCTCCTACAATGAGCAGTTCTTC.

The chain combines TRBV25-1 with TRBJ2-2; D possibly corresponds to TRBD1 (5 bases). CDR3 size: 15 residues. The V and J ends lost 4 bases and 3 bases respectively, with 12 bases between them. Germline lookup yields CDR1 MGHDK and CDR2 SYGVNS. The CDR3 region is CASSGLGQDTGELFF. The CDR3 DNA sequence: TGTGCCAGCAGTGGGCTCGGACAAGACACCGGGGAGCTGTTTTTT.

J is TRBJ2-1 and V is TRBV5-1, with 10 bases identical to TRBD1. The trim removed 1 base at V and 3 bases at J, leaving 7 bases unmatched. Per germline, CDR1 SGHRS and CDR2 YFSETQ. The CDR3 covers 17 residues. This CDR3 is CASSLSTGGLGYNEQFF. In DNA form, the CDR3 reads TGCGCCAGCAGCTTGTCGACAGGGGGCCTTGGCTACAATGAGCAGTTCTTC.

The table lists this clone with a count of one. The V call is TRBV27, the J call TRBJ2-2; tentative D call: TRBD1 (5 bases). The CDR3 loop spans 14 amino acids. V lost 3 bases to trimming and J lost 7 bases, with 12 bases between them. The germline CDR1 and CDR2 sequences are MNHEY and SMNVEV (reference sequence). CDR3 DNA sequence: TGTGCCAGCAGTTTTTGGGGCGCTGGCGGGGAGCTGTTTTTT. Translated, it gives CASSFWGAGGELFF.

This clone was seen just once. This chain uses TRBV19 with TRBJ2-1, with TRBD2 matching 8 bases. V lost 5 bases to trimming and J lost 4 bases; unmatched junction nucleotides: 7. The CDR3 covers 15 residues. CDR1 and CDR2 from the germline V gene are LNHDA and SQIVND (reference sequence). For the CDR3, the DNA is TGTGCCAGTAGTCCATCTAGCGGGCCTTACAATGAGCAGTTCTTC. It encodes CASSPSSGPYNEQFF.

The genes are TRBV6-5 and TRBJ2-7, with TRBD1 matching 11 bases. The CDR3 consists of 14 residues. Germline assignment: CDR1 MNHEY and CDR2 SVGAGI. The J segment lost 3 bases and the V segment lost 4 bases, leaving 2 bases of the junction unmatched. The chain's CDR3 is CASSWGQGGYEQYF. The CDR3, as DNA: TGTGCCAGCAGTTGGGGACAGGGGGGCTACGAGCAGTACTTC.

This clone was found a few times. The chain combines TRBV30 with TRBJ2-7; TRBD2 aligns across 11 bases. V shed 2 bases and J 3 bases; nucleotides not matched to a gene: 12. This CDR3 is 17 amino acids long. Germline values: CDR1 GTSNPN, CDR2 SVGIG (reference sequence). CDR3 in amino acids: CAWSLGKLAGGVYEQYF. The DNA of the CDR3 is TGTGCCTGGAGTCTAGGAAAATTAGCGGGAGGGGTCTACGAGCAGTACTTC.

V usage is TRBV9 and J usage is TRBJ1-4; 7 bases are shared with TRBD1. The CDR3 runs 17 residues. J was trimmed by 0 bases and V by 0 bases; bases with no gene match: 5. Germline CDR1 reads SGDLS; CDR2 reads YYNGEE. The CDR3 is CASSVGNRGATNEKLFF. Written as DNA, the CDR3 is TGTGCCAGCAGCGTAGGAAACAGGGGCGCAACTAATGAAAAACTGTTTTTT.

This chain connects TRBV6-5 to TRBJ1-5; 7 bases match TRBD1. The CDR3 runs 14 residues. J was trimmed by 4 bases and V by 0 bases; bases with no gene match: 0. Germline-derived CDR1 and CDR2 are MNHEY and SVGAGI. This chain's CDR3 is CASSYSGQNQPQHF. In nucleotides, the CDR3 is TGTGCCAGCAGTTACTCGGGACAGAATCAGCCCCAGCATTTT.

The chain is built from TRBV11-2 and TRBJ2-5, with 7 positions matching TRBD2. V shed 1 base and J 0 bases; nucleotides not matched to a gene: 14. CDR3 length equals 19 residues. CDR1 is SGHAT, CDR2 FQNNGV, per germline. This CDR3 is CASSLVLGSGRADQETQYF. CDR3 nucleotides: TGTGCCAGCAGCTTAGTACTTGGGAGTGGGAGGGCAGACCAAGAGACCCAGTACTTC.

The chain is built from TRBV28 and TRBJ2-6; D is ambiguous. This CDR3 region has 15 residues. Germline-derived CDR1 and CDR2 are MDHEN and SYDVKM. Trimming left V 3 bases short and J 2 bases short, with 8 bases between. CDR3 loop: CASSFVGAGANVLTF. CDR3 coding DNA: TGTGCCAGCAGTTTTGTGGGCGCTGGGGCCAACGTCCTGACTTTC.

The chain joins TRBV7-9 to TRBJ2-6; D is possibly TRBD1 (6 bases). The CDR3 contains 17 residues. V gave up 4 bases and J gave up 0 bases, with 13 bases separating them. The V gene's germline CDR1 is SEHNR and CDR2 FQNEAQ (reference sequence). DNA of the CDR3: TGTGCCAGCAGCTCGGGACACCATAACTCTGGGGCCAACGTCCTGACTTTC. This translates into CASSSGHHNSGANVLTF. The full variable domain, completed using reference TRBV7-9 and TRBJ2-6, is DTGVSQNPRHKITKRGQNVTFRCDPISEHNRLYWYRQTLGQGPEFLTYFQNEAQLEKSRLLSDRFSAERPKGSFSTLEIQRTEQGDSAMYLCASSSGHHNSGANVLTFGAGSRLTVL.

J is TRBJ1-1 and V is TRBV27; D call uncertain. The CDR3 runs 14 residues. CDR1 is MNHEY, CDR2 SMNVEV, per germline (reference sequence). The V end lost 3 bases, the J end lost 3 bases, and 11 bases lay between the germline ends. Here the CDR3 reads CASSFKMRHTEAFF. The CDR3, as DNA: TGTGCCAGCAGTTTTAAGATGAGGCACACTGAAGCTTTCTTT.

V gene TRBV6-1 combines with J gene TRBJ2-1; a weak D match, TRBD1 (5 bases). The CDR3 covers 14 residues. The germline V gene encodes CDR1 MNHNS and CDR2 SASEGT. Trimming took off 1 base at V and 7 bases at J, with 11 bases between the two ends. The CDR3 DNA sequence: TGTGCCAGCAGTGAAGGGGGCAGGTTGAATGAGCAGTTCTTC. Residues: CASSEGGRLNEQFF.

J is TRBJ2-7 and V is TRBV18, with 9 positions matching TRBD1. The V and J ends lost 3 bases and 0 bases, in that order; junction bases with no gene match: 6. The germline V gene encodes CDR1 KGHSH and CDR2 LQKENI. The length of the CDR3 is 16 residues. CDR3 residues: CASSPALGQGSYEQYF. The CDR3, as DNA: TGTGCCAGCTCACCGGCCCTGGGACAGGGCTCCTACGAGCAGTACTTC.

The V gene is TRBV9, the J gene TRBJ2-1, with TRBD2 matching 9 bases. This CDR3 spans 20 amino acids. V trimming: 0 bases; J trimming: 3 bases; junction bases outside the gene matches: 16. From germline, CDR1 is SGDLS and CDR2 YYNGEE. In DNA form, the CDR3 reads TGTGCCAGCAGCGTAGCCCCGGGTAGCGGGAGAACGAGGTACTACAATGAGCAGTTCTTC. The encoded protein is CASSVAPGSGRTRYYNEQFF.